What follows are 25 T cell receptor beta chains derived from one specimen sequenced in a study of blood T cell repertoires in COVID-19. TCRdb's copy holds only in-frame clones and misses some; the assay was immunoSEQ multiplex PCR. The sample lists about 200,000 clones; around nine tenths were seen once. Sequencing used peripheral blood. All receptors come from a man younger than 35 with active or convalescent COVID-19.

The rearrangement joins TRBV20-1 to TRBJ2-1, with no clear D. Trimming cost V 5 bases and J 8 bases, with 10 bases left between them. Per the germline V gene, CDR1 is DFQATT and CDR2 is SNEGSKA (reference sequence). The CDR3 contains 11 residues. The CDR3 loop reads CSAPLPYEQFF. For the CDR3, the DNA is TGCAGTGCTCCCCTCCCGTATGAGCAGTTCTTC.

The genes are TRBV9 and TRBJ2-7, with D possibly being TRBD2 (5 bases). V was trimmed by 4 bases and J by 3 bases, leaving 17 bases between them. The length of the CDR3 is 15 residues. Germline V gene lookup returns CDR1 SGDLS and CDR2 YYNGEE. Here the CDR3 reads CASSPEAEPLYEQYF. In DNA form, the CDR3 reads TGTGCCAGCAGCCCTGAAGCGGAACCCCTCTACGAGCAGTACTTC. Variable domain in full (rest from reference TRBV9 and TRBJ2-7): DSGVTQTPKHLITATGQRVTLRCSPRSGDLSVYWYQQSLDQGLQFLIQYYNGEERAKGNILERFSAQQFPDLHSELNLSSLELGDSALYFCASSPEAEPLYEQYFGPGTRLTVT.

This clone was recorded only once. The chain combines TRBV19 with TRBJ2-1; D is perhaps TRBD2 (5 bases). CDR1 and CDR2 from the germline V gene are LNHDA and SQIVND (reference sequence). The CDR3 is 16 amino acids. The V gene lost 2 bases and the J gene lost 1 base, with 12 bases spanning the gap. Written as DNA, the CDR3 is TGTGCCAGTAGTATAATACGTAGCGTATCCTACAATGAGCAGTTCTTC. It translates to CASSIIRSVSYNEQFF.

This clone was seen a few times. The chain carries TRBV5-1 and TRBJ2-3; D uncertain. The CDR3 length is 16 residues. Germline CDR1 and CDR2: SGHRS and YFSETQ. V was clipped by 0 bases and J by 0 bases, with 11 bases between them. The CDR3 protein is CASSLVLGASTDTQYF. CDR3 in DNA: TGCGCCAGCAGCTTGGTCTTGGGCGCTAGCACAGATACGCAGTATTTT.

The chain carries TRBV5-8 and TRBJ2-2; D is possibly TRBD1 (7 bases). This CDR3 is built from 15 residues. Trimming took 1 base from V and 4 from J, leaving 11 bases between them. Germline V CDR1 and CDR2: SGHTS, YDEGEE. Here the CDR3 DNA reads TGTGCCAGCAGCTTGTACCAGGGGGGCACCGGGGAGCTGTTTTTT. Translating it yields CASSLYQGGTGELFF.

For this clone: The sample holds other DNA sequences that translate to the same CDR3. This chain joins TRBV9 and TRBJ2-7; the match to TRBD1 covers 7 bases. Germline CDR1 and CDR2: SGDLS and YYNGEE. V lost 0 bases, J lost 3 bases, and 3 bases stayed unmatched. This CDR3 is 14 amino acids long. The CDR3: CASSVARQGYEQYF. In nucleotides, the CDR3 is TGTGCCAGCAGCGTAGCGAGACAGGGCTACGAGCAGTACTTC.

The chain links TRBV28 to TRBJ1-2; TRBD1 matches at 7 bases. This CDR3 has 13 amino acids. The V gene end was trimmed by 5 bases and the J gene end by 7 bases; junction bases not matched to a gene: 7. Germline V CDR1 and CDR2: MDHEN, SYDVKM. In nucleotides, the CDR3 is TGTGCCAGCAGTCTTCAGGGGGTGAGTGGCTACACCTTC. Translating it yields CASSLQGVSGYTF.

The chain has TRBV19 and TRBJ2-6, with TRBD1 matching 9 bases. From germline, CDR1 is LNHDA and CDR2 SQIVND (reference sequence). CDR3 length: 19 amino acids. After removal of 6 bases from V and 1 base from J, the junction contained 13 bases not matched to a gene. CDR3 DNA sequence: TGTGCCAGTAGCTCCCCCCCCGGGGACAGGGTATCTGGGGCCAACGTCCTGACTTTC. This sequence encodes CASSSPPGDRVSGANVLTF.

V gene TRBV30 combines with J gene TRBJ2-3; 7 bases agree with TRBD2. V dropped 5 bases and J dropped 5; count of bases not matched to a gene: 13. Germline CDR1 is GTSNPN and CDR2 is SVGIG (reference sequence). This CDR3 region has 15 residues. CDR3 residues: CAWGAEGGLVDTQYF. CDR3 in DNA: TGTGCCTGGGGAGCGGAGGGAGGGCTTGTAGATACGCAGTATTTT.

This clone was seen a few times. The V and J genes are TRBV7-2 and TRBJ2-5, with 8 positions matching TRBD1. V was pared by 3 bases and J by 4 bases, with 7 bases of the junction left unmatched. The CDR3 contains 15 residues. Germline V lookup: CDR1 SGHTA, CDR2 FQGNSA. CDR3 nucleotides: TGTGCCAGCAGCTTGCAGGGGGCGGGCGGAGAGACCCAGTACTTC. It encodes CASSLQGAGGETQYF. Based on the CDR3 plus reference TRBV7-2 and TRBJ2-5, the full variable domain is GAGVSQSPSNKVTEKGKDVELRCDPISGHTALYWYRQSLGQGLEFLIYFQGNSAPDKSGLPSDRFSAERTGGSVSTLTIQRTQQEDSAVYLCASSLQGAGGETQYFGPGTRLLVL.

V is TRBV4-2 and J is TRBJ1-1; the D is unclear. Germline CDR1 and CDR2: LGHNA and YNFKEQ. CDR3 size: 15 residues. V shed 1 base and J shed 5 bases, with 14 bases lying between them. CDR3 in DNA: TGTGCCAGCAGCCAAGGCGAGGTGGGTGGGACTGAAGCTTTCTTT. This translates into CASSQGEVGGTEAFF.

The rearrangement joins TRBV4-2 to TRBJ2-7; 12 nucleotides agree with TRBD2. The CDR3 runs to 18 residues. The V gene end was trimmed by 3 bases and the J gene end by 7 bases; junction bases not matched to a gene: 16. Germline loops: CDR1 LGHNA, CDR2 YNFKEQ. The CDR3 DNA is TGTGCCAGCAGCCACCCACCCAGGCCTAGCGGGGGGGCGGGGGAGCAGTACTTC. Protein sequence: CASSHPPRPSGGAGEQYF.

This clone was seen more than once but under ten times. V usage is TRBV18 and J usage is TRBJ2-7, with 7 positions matching TRBD2. The CDR3 runs 14 residues. Trimming took 6 bases from V and 4 from J; bases not matched to a gene: 9. The germline gives CDR1 KGHSH, CDR2 LQKENI. Written as DNA, the CDR3 is TGTGCCAGCTCCCCGGGCCCAGCGGGGTACGAGCAGTACTTC. Residues: CASSPGPAGYEQYF.

CDR3 DNA sequence: TGCGCCAGCAGCACCCACCGGACAGGGCAAGAGACCCAGTACTTC. Translating gives CASSTHRTGQETQYF. This chain joins TRBV5-1 and TRBJ2-5; 8 bases line up with TRBD1. The CDR3 runs to 15 residues. Unmatched junction bases numbered 7, after V lost 4 bases and J lost 2 bases. The germline V gene encodes CDR1 SGHRS and CDR2 YFSETQ.

The chain carries TRBV6-1 and TRBJ2-1, with TRBD2 matching 10 bases. The CDR3 runs 16 residues. CDR1 is MNHNS and CDR2 is SASEGT in the germline V gene. V lost 3 bases and J lost 3; bases outside the gene matches: 5. The chain's CDR3 is CASSDPSGSFYNEQFF. The CDR3 DNA is TGTGCCAGCAGTGACCCTAGCGGGAGTTTCTACAATGAGCAGTTCTTC.

V is TRBV11-2 and J is TRBJ2-3, with a tentative D call TRBD1 (6 bases). This CDR3 is built from 13 residues. Germline V lookup: CDR1 SGHAT, CDR2 FQNNGV. V was trimmed by 5 bases and J by 3 bases, leaving 9 bases between them. The CDR3 coding sequence is TGTGCCAGCAGCCAGGACAGTACAGATACGCAGTATTTT. It specifies CASSQDSTDTQYF. Drawing the rest from reference TRBV11-2 and TRBJ2-3, the complete variable domain is EAGVAQSPRYKIIEKRQSVAFWCNPISGHATLYWYQQILGQGPKLLIQFQNNGVVDDSQLPKDRFSAERLKGVDSTLKIQPAKLEDSAVYLCASSQDSTDTQYFGPGTRLTVL.

This chain connects TRBV3-1 (or the pseudogene TRBV3-2) to TRBJ1-1; unclear D gene. Germline CDR1 reads LGHDT; CDR2 reads YNNKEL (reference sequence). There are 13 residues in the CDR3. V was shortened by 4 bases and J by 0 bases, with 6 bases between the two germline ends. CDR3: CASSPSLNTEAFF. The CDR3 region has the DNA TGTGCCAGCAGCCCATCCCTGAACACTGAAGCTTTCTTT.

The V gene is TRBV27, the J gene TRBJ1-6; TRBD1 is a possible D gene (5 bases). V lost 5 bases to trimming and J lost 9 bases, with 17 bases between them. This CDR3 region has 15 residues. Germline V gene data show CDR1 as MNHEY and CDR2 as SMNVEV (reference sequence). In DNA form, the CDR3 reads TGTGCCAGCAGTCCCAGTGGAGGGGTAGTTTCACCCCTCCACTTT. Translating it yields CASSPSGGVVSPLHF.

V and J are TRBV12-3 or TRBV12-4 and TRBJ1-2, with TRBD1 as a possible D gene (6 bases). Between the trimmed V and J ends, which lost 5 bases and 4 bases, there was a span of 11 bases. The CDR3 consists of 13 residues. The CDR3, as DNA: TGTGCCAGCAGTCCCAGACAGGCCTATGGCTACACCTTC. It codes for CASSPRQAYGYTF.

The V gene is TRBV3-1 (or the pseudogene TRBV3-2), the J gene TRBJ2-3; 8 nucleotides line up with TRBD2. This CDR3 has 15 residues. Germline CDR1 is LGHDT and CDR2 is YNNKEL (reference sequence). With V trimmed by 0 bases and J by 7 bases, 6 bases remained unmatched. CDR3 sequence reads: CASSQDTSGVNTQYF. In DNA, the CDR3 is TGTGCCAGCAGCCAAGATACTAGCGGTGTAAATACGCAGTATTTT.

CDR3 bases: TGTGCCAGCAGCTTAGGCCGGGACAGGGAAGTCTACACCTTC. Translated, it gives CASSLGRDREVYTF. The V call is TRBV7-2, the J call TRBJ1-2; 9 bases are a match to TRBD1. CDR1 SGHTA and CDR2 FQGNSA come from the germline V gene. The CDR3 is made up of 14 amino acids. The V gene end was trimmed by 1 base and the J gene end by 10 bases; junction bases not matched to a gene: 7.

The rearrangement links TRBV7-9 to TRBJ1-3, with a tentative D call TRBD1 (5 bases). The CDR3 length is 15 residues. V lost 2 bases to trimming and J lost 2 bases, with 10 bases between them. The germline CDR1 and CDR2 sequences are SEHNR and FQNEAQ (reference sequence). CDR3: CASSLQGVAGNTIYF. The CDR3 coding sequence is TGTGCCAGCAGCTTACAGGGTGTTGCTGGAAACACCATATATTTT.

This clone turned up a few times. The chain uses TRBV6-5 and TRBJ2-2; 7 bases fit TRBD2. CDR1 MNHEY and CDR2 SVGAGI come from the germline V gene. The CDR3 has 13 residues. V was pared by 7 bases and J by 5 bases, with 4 bases of the junction left unmatched. The CDR3 loop reads CASTWGGTGELFF. Written as DNA, the CDR3 is TGTGCCAGCACGTGGGGAGGGACCGGGGAGCTGTTTTTT.

V gene TRBV2 combines with J gene TRBJ1-1; TRBD1 might be the D (5 bases). The CDR3 runs 12 residues. CDR1 is SNHLY, CDR2 FYNNEI, per germline. With 3 bases removed from V and 8 bases from J, the gap between germline ends came to 10 bases. The CDR3 DNA follows: TGTGCCAGCAGTGAGGGTGGGGGGGAAGCTTTCTTT. Translating gives CASSEGGGEAFF.

The V call is TRBV3-1 (or the pseudogene TRBV3-2), the J call TRBJ2-5; the D gene is possibly TRBD1 (6 bases). Germline V gene lookup returns CDR1 LGHDT and CDR2 YNNKEL (reference sequence). V lost 2 bases to trimming and J lost 7 bases, with 11 bases between them. CDR3 length: 13 amino acids. The CDR3 DNA is TGTGCCAGCAGCCAATACAGGGTGGGGACCCAGTACTTC. Encoded protein: CASSQYRVGTQYF.